The sequence of this TCR beta chain was determined in a study of beta chain features in type 1 diabetes. All of the isolated RNA was reverse transcribed, so expressed TCRB transcripts were sequenced. Only in-frame clones appear in the TCRdb table, and some are missing; sequencing was by immunoSEQ multiplex PCR. The sample lists about 160,000 clones, approximately 9% seen once, with approximately 2.3% in the top ten. V was clipped by 5 bases and J by 3 bases, with 10 bases between them. Germline CDR1 and CDR2: SEHNR and FQNEAQ (reference sequence). The CDR3 has 13 amino acids. This clone has ten or more counts.

The source is a woman younger than 30 in good health. The sample taken for sequencing was central memory CD4+ T cells from blood. The chain joins TRBV7-9 to TRBJ1-1; D is ambiguous. The CDR3 spells CASSPLRDTEAFF. CDR3 in DNA: TGTGCCAGCAGCCCCCTGCGTGACACTGAAGCTTTCTTT.